The clone carrying this TCR beta chain was observed many times. What it binds is not known. These data come from a study of T-cell memory formation after mild COVID-19. V lost 1 base, J lost 6 bases, and 13 bases lay in between. This CDR3 has 15 amino acids. TCRdb ran MiXCR on the 5' RACE reads and lists one entry per CDR3 protein. In the table there are 200,000 to 250,000 distinct CDR3 sequences, roughly 30% of which are singletons. Study conclusions and caveats: CD4/CD8 balance characterized clones contracting day 15 to 85, and CD4+ skew characterized later expanders.

The source is an adult woman who had mild COVID-19 (a few samples of this study predate the infection). Cell type and time point are not known. The specimen was PBMCs or a T cell subset sorted from them (not recorded which). The chain recombines TRBV12-3 or TRBV12-4 with TRBJ2-1; D perhaps matches TRBD2 (6 bases). CDR3 DNA sequence: TGTGCCAGCAGTTTAGGGGGGGAAGGCTTCAATGAGCAGTTCTTC. It codes for CASSLGGEGFNEQFF.